Listed below are T cell receptor beta chains from one sample, sequenced in a study of CD8+ T cells in alopecia areata. Assay: immunoSEQ multiplex PCR; the TCRdb copy retains only in-frame clones and omits some. The data hold some 170,000 clones, with 65% to 75% observed a single time. The starting material was CD8+ T cells sorted from blood, obtained at week 0. These receptor sequences come from a human donor with alopecia areata. The CDR3 runs from the conserved cysteine through the conserved F or W. The D gene is left open where the match is weak. Only part of the rows carry a size: once, few, many, or a class if the clone is expanded.

CDR3: CASSLEGPYEQYF; DNA: TGTGCCAGCAGCTTAGAAGGACCCTACGAGCAGTACTTC; V: TRBV13; J: TRBJ2-7; D: NA; size: NA
CDR3: CASTGTGSYEQYF; DNA: TGTGCCAGCACCGGGACAGGGTCGTACGAGCAGTACTTC; V: TRBV25-1; J: TRBJ2-7; D: TRBD1; size: NA
CDR3: CASDSQETQYF; DNA: TGTGCCAGCGACAGCCAAGAGACCCAGTACTTC; V: TRBV2; J: TRBJ2-5; D: NA; size: NA
CDR3: CASSLGADNQPQHF; DNA: TGTGCCAGCAGCTTAGGGGCGGACAATCAGCCCCAGCATTTT; V: TRBV13; J: TRBJ1-5; D: NA; size: NA
CDR3: CASSAKGGGRGETQYF; DNA: TGTGCCAGCAGCGCCAAGGGCGGGGGGCGAGGAGAGACCCAGTACTTC; V: TRBV7-2; J: TRBJ2-5; D: TRBD2; size: few
CDR3: CASSVESGQFYNSPLHF; DNA: TGTGCCAGCAGCGTAGAGTCGGGACAGTTCTATAATTCACCCCTCCACTTT; V: TRBV9; J: TRBJ1-6; D: TRBD1; size: few
CDR3: CASSLLGPQETQYF; DNA: TGCGCCAGCAGCCTCCTCGGGCCCCAAGAGACCCAGTACTTC; V: TRBV4-1; J: TRBJ2-5; D: NA; size: NA
CDR3: CACWGDSFYEQYF; DNA: TGTGCCTGCTGGGGGGACAGCTTCTACGAGCAGTACTTC; V: TRBV30; J: TRBJ2-7; D: NA; size: NA
CDR3: CASSIGRGQETQYF; DNA: TGTGCCAGTAGTATAGGTCGGGGCCAAGAGACCCAGTACTTC; V: TRBV19; J: TRBJ2-5; D: NA; size: NA
CDR3: CASRKQGADEQYF; DNA: TGTGCCAGCAGAAAACAGGGGGCAGACGAGCAGTACTTC; V: TRBV6-1; J: TRBJ2-7; D: TRBD1; size: NA
CDR3: CASGSPDRVDEAFF; DNA: TGTGCTAGTGGCTCTCCCGACAGGGTTGATGAAGCTTTCTTT; V: TRBV12-5; J: TRBJ1-1; D: TRBD1; size: NA
CDR3: CASSLESSGGPGDTEQFF; DNA: TGTGCCAGCAGCTTAGAGTCTAGCGGGGGGCCGGGCGACACTGAGCAGTTCTTC; V: TRBV11-2; J: TRBJ2-1; D: TRBD2; size: NA
CDR3: CASSTGLAGNGETQYF; DNA: TGTGCCAGCTCCACGGGACTAGCGGGGAACGGAGAGACCCAGTACTTC; V: TRBV27; J: TRBJ2-5; D: TRBD2; size: NA
CDR3: CASSPTDNEQFF; DNA: TGTGCCAGCAGCCCCACAGACAATGAGCAGTTCTTC; V: TRBV27; J: TRBJ2-1; D: NA; size: NA
CDR3: CASSLEDMGGELFF; DNA: TGTGCCAGCAGCTTAGAGGACATGGGCGGGGAGCTGTTTTTT; V: TRBV11-3; J: TRBJ2-2; D: NA; size: NA
CDR3: CASSPSPTSEKLFF; DNA: TGTGCCAGCAGCCCCTCGCCAACGTCTGAAAAACTGTTTTTT; V: TRBV5-6; J: TRBJ1-4; D: NA; size: NA
CDR3: CAWSRASYEQYF; DNA: TGTGCCTGGAGTAGGGCCTCCTACGAGCAGTACTTC; V: TRBV30; J: TRBJ2-7; D: NA; size: NA
CDR3: CASSLRSGVYGYTF; DNA: TGTGCCAGCAGCTTAAGATCAGGGGTGTACGGCTACACCTTC; V: TRBV7-9; J: TRBJ1-2; D: NA; size: once
CDR3: CASSQAQGTEAFF; DNA: TGCGCCAGCAGCCAGGCGCAGGGCACTGAAGCTTTCTTT; V: TRBV4-1; J: TRBJ1-1; D: NA; size: NA
CDR3: CASAGLVSTDTQYF; DNA: TGTGCCAGCGCAGGACTAGTAAGCACAGATACGCAGTATTTT; V: TRBV6-1; J: TRBJ2-3; D: TRBD2; size: NA
CDR3: CASSHYTGTGYNEQFF; DNA: TGCGCCAGCAGCCATTACACCGGGACAGGGTACAATGAGCAGTTCTTC; V: TRBV4-1; J: TRBJ2-1; D: TRBD1; size: NA
CDR3: CASSSPTPGQLNYGYTF; DNA: TGTGCCAGCAGCTCGCCAACACCGGGACAGCTTAACTATGGCTACACCTTC; V: TRBV7-2; J: TRBJ1-2; D: TRBD1; size: NA
CDR3: CASSLVLEGPDGYTF; DNA: TGTGCCAGCAGCTTAGTCCTCGAGGGCCCTGATGGCTACACCTTC; V: TRBV7-9; J: TRBJ1-2; D: NA; size: NA
CDR3: CASSKMKATHGYTF; DNA: TGTGCCAGCAGCAAGATGAAAGCCACCCATGGCTACACCTTC; V: TRBV13; J: TRBJ1-2; D: NA; size: few
CDR3: CASSLGLMPVADTQYF; DNA: TGTGCCAGCAGCTTAGGCCTAATGCCGGTCGCGGATACGCAGTATTTT; V: TRBV13; J: TRBJ2-3; D: NA; size: large
CDR3: CAMGRVSDTQYF; DNA: TGTGCCATGGGGAGGGTCTCGGATACGCAGTATTTT; V: TRBV10-3; J: TRBJ2-3; D: TRBD2; size: NA
CDR3: CASSPTGTGELFF; DNA: TGCGCCAGCAGCCCGACTGGCACCGGGGAGCTGTTTTTT; V: TRBV5-1; J: TRBJ2-2; D: NA; size: NA
CDR3: CASRVPGTSSINEQFF; DNA: TGCGCCAGCAGAGTTCCCGGGACTAGCTCTATTAATGAGCAGTTCTTC; V: TRBV5-1; J: TRBJ2-1; D: TRBD2; size: few
CDR3: CASSSSNYGYTF; DNA: TGTGCCAGCAGCTCCTCTAACTATGGCTACACCTTC; V: TRBV13; J: TRBJ1-2; D: NA; size: NA
CDR3: CASSLRLANQPQHF; DNA: TGTGCCAGCAGTCTAAGGTTGGCCAATCAGCCCCAGCATTTT; V: TRBV4-2; J: TRBJ1-5; D: NA; size: NA
CDR3: CASRQGTGETQYF; DNA: TGTGCCAGCAGACAAGGGACAGGAGAGACCCAGTACTTC; V: TRBV27; J: TRBJ2-5; D: TRBD1; size: NA
CDR3: CSAQFADTEAFF; DNA: TGCAGCGCACAATTCGCAGACACTGAAGCTTTCTTT; V: TRBV29-1; J: TRBJ1-1; D: NA; size: few
CDR3: CASRSVDWSARDIGNTIYF; DNA: TGCGCCAGCAGGTCAGTAGACTGGTCCGCGCGAGATATTGGAAACACCATATATTTT; V: TRBV5-1; J: TRBJ1-3; D: NA; size: NA
CDR3: CASSPGQTYEQYF; DNA: TGTGCCAGTAGTCCAGGACAGACCTACGAGCAGTACTTC; V: TRBV19; J: TRBJ2-7; D: NA; size: NA
CDR3: CASRERAGFTEAFF; DNA: TGCGCCAGCCGAGAGCGAGCAGGGTTCACTGAAGCTTTCTTT; V: TRBV4-1; J: TRBJ1-1; D: NA; size: NA
CDR3: CASSPGVLSTEAFF; DNA: TGTGCCAGCAGCCCAGGGGTACTGAGCACTGAAGCTTTCTTT; V: TRBV7-2; J: TRBJ1-1; D: NA; size: NA
CDR3: CASSHTGGLAEFF; DNA: TGTGCCAGCAGCCATACAGGGGGACTAGCGGAGTTCTTC; V: TRBV25-1; J: TRBJ2-1; D: TRBD2; size: NA
CDR3: CASSQDPNTEAFF; DNA: TGTGCCAGCAGCCAAGATCCGAACACTGAAGCTTTCTTT; V: TRBV4-2; J: TRBJ1-1; D: NA; size: NA
CDR3: CASSRDGPIEQFF; DNA: TGTGCCAGCAGCCGCGATGGTCCCATTGAGCAGTTCTTC; V: TRBV5-6; J: TRBJ2-1; D: NA; size: NA
CDR3: CAWSDDRSNQPQHF; DNA: TGTGCCTGGAGTGATGACAGGAGCAATCAGCCCCAGCATTTT; V: TRBV30; J: TRBJ1-5; D: NA; size: once
CDR3: CAWSEVMTGGVEAFF; DNA: TGTGCCTGGAGTGAAGTCATGACAGGGGGTGTTGAAGCTTTCTTT; V: TRBV30; J: TRBJ1-1; D: TRBD1; size: NA
CDR3: CASPGQGLTEAFF; DNA: TGTGCCAGCCCGGGACAGGGGTTAACTGAAGCTTTCTTT; V: TRBV2; J: TRBJ1-1; D: TRBD1; size: NA